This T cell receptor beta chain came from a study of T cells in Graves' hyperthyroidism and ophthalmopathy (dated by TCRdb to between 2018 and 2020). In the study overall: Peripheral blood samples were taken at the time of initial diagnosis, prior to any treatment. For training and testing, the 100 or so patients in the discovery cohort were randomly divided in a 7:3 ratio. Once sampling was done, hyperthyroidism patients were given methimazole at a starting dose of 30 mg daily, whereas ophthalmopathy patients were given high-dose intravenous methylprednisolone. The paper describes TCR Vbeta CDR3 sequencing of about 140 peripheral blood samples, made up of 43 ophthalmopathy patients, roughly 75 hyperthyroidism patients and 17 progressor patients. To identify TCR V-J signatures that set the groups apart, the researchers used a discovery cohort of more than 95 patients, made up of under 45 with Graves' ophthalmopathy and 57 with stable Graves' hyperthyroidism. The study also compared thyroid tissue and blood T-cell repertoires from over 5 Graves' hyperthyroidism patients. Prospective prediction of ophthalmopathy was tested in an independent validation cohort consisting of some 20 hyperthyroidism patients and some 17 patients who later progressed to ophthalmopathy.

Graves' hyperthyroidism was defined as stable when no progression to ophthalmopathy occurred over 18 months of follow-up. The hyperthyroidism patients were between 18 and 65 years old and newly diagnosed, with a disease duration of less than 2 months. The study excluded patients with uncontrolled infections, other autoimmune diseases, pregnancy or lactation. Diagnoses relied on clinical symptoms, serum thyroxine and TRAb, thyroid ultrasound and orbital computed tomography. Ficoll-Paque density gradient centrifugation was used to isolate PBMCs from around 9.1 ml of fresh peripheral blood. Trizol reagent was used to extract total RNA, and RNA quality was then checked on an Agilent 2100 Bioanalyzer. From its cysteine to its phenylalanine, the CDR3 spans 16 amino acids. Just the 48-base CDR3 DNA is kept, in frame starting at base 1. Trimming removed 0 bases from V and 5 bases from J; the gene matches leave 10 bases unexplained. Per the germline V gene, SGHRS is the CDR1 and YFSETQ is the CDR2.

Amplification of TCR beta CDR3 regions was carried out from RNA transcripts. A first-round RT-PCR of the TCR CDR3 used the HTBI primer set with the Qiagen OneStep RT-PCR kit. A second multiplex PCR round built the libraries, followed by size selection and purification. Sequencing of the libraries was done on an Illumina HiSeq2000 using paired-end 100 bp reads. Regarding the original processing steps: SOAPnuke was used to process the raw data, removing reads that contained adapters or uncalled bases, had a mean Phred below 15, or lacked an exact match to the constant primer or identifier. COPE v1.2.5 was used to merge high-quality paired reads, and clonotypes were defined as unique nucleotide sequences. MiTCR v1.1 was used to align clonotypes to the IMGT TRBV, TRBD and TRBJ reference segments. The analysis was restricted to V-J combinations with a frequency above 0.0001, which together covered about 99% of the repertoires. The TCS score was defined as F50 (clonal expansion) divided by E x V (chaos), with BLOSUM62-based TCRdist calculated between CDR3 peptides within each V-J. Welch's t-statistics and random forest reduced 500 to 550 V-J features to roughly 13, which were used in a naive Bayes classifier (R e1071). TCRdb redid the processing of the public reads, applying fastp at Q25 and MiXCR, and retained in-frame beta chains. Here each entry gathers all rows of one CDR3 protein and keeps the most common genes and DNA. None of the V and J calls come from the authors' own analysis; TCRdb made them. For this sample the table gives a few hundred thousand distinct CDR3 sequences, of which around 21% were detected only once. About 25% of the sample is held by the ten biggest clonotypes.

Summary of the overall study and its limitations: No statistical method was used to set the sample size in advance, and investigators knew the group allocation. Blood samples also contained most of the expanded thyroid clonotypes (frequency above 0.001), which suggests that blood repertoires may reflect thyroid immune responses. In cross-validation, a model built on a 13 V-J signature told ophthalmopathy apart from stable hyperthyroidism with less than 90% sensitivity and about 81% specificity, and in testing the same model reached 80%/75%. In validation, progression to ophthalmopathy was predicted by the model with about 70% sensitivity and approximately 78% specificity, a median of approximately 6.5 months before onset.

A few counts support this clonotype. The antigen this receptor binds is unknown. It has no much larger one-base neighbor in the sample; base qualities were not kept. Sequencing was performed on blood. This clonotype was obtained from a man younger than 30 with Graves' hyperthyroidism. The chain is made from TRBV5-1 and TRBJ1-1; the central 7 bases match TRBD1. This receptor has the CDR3 CASSLGPGGLRTEAFF. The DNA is TGCGCCAGCAGCTTGGGGCCAGGGGGATTGAGGACTGAAGCTTTCTTT.